The 20 T cell receptor beta chains given below trace back to one sample, sequenced in a study of brain metastases from non-small cell lung cancer (dated by TCRdb to the late 2010s). The library was prepared using the immunoSEQ multiplex PCR assay. TCRdb's version of the immuneACCESS table is confined to in-frame rearrangements and falls short of the full clone set. An unresolved V gene accounts for under half of the shortfall where checked; the remainder is of unknown origin. The sample table shows 3,000 to 4,000 clones, and over 95% are seen once. 1.5% to 2% of the sample is in the top ten clones. The sequenced sample was tumor-adjacent normal tissue. The receptors were gathered from a donor at least 40 years old with non-small cell lung cancer.

This clone came up once. The CDR3 loop is CASSKALSSGARDTQYF. The DNA for the CDR3 is TGTGCCAGCAGCAAAGCCTTGTCGAGCGGGGCCCGAGATACGCAGTATTTT. This chain uses TRBV21-1 with TRBJ2-3; no DNA check was done on the table's D call, TRBD2. TRBV21-1 is described as a pseudogene. This CDR3 is 17 amino acids long.

About this clone: The germline gene is not matched at one end of the junction; a read error may be the cause. The V gene is TRBV9, the J gene TRBJ2-2, with 8 bases lining up with TRBD2. The CDR3 totals 15 residues. Germline lookup yields CDR1 SGDLS and CDR2 YYNGEE. The CDR3 DNA is TGTGCCAGCAGTGTAGGCGGGGGGCAAACCGGGGAGCTGTTTTTT. Amino acid sequence: CASSVGGGQTGELFF.

The rearrangement links TRBV9 to TRBJ1-1; no firm D call. Germline CDR1 SGDLS, CDR2 YYNGEE. Trimming removed 2 bases at V and 8 bases at J, with 13 bases between. The CDR3 has 13 amino acids. The CDR3: CASSVSGPSEAFF. In DNA, the CDR3 is TGTGCCAGCAGCGTCTCCGGGCCCAGCGAAGCTTTCTTT.

About this clone itself: The junction departs from germline at one end; a sequencing error may be responsible. V and J are TRBV6-2 or TRBV6-3 and TRBJ1-5; D possibly corresponds to TRBD1 (6 bases). Germline CDR1 reads MNHEY; CDR2 reads SVGEGT. The CDR3 spans 14 residues. CDR3 residues: CASSYSGGNQPQHF. As DNA, the CDR3 is TGTGCCAGCAGTTACTCAGGGGGGAATCAGCCTCAGCATTTT.

The V and J genes are TRBV11-3 and TRBJ2-1; D may match TRBD1 or TRBD2 (5 bases each). V lost 3 bases and J 4 bases, leaving 13 bases between the germline ends. Per germline, CDR1 SGHNT and CDR2 YENEEA. There are 15 residues in the CDR3. As DNA, the CDR3 is TGTGCCAGCAGCTTCCAGGGTGGGGGATACAATGAGCAGTTCTTC. Residues: CASSFQGGGYNEQFF.

This sequence joins TRBV18 and TRBJ2-3, with 7 bases lining up with TRBD2. The length of the CDR3 is 14 residues. Germline values: CDR1 KGHSH, CDR2 LQKENI. The J segment lost 5 bases and the V segment lost 0 bases, leaving 2 bases of the junction unmatched. The CDR3 bases are TGTGCCAGCTCACCACCGGGGGGGAGAGATACGCAGTATTTT. As protein: CASSPPGGRDTQYF.

The gene calls are TRBV4-2 and TRBJ1-2; D unresolved. The CDR3 has 11 amino acids. Trimming cost V 5 bases and J 4 bases, with 5 bases left between them. CDR1 and CDR2 from the germline V gene are LGHNA and YNFKEQ. This CDR3 reads CASSVAYGYTF. CDR3 in DNA: TGTGCCAGCAGCGTCGCCTATGGCTACACCTTC.

The rearrangement uses TRBV5-1 and TRBJ1-1, with TRBD1 matching 8 bases. The ends lost 5 bases at V and 0 bases at J; junction bases unmatched: 6. The CDR3 totals 15 residues. Germline lookup yields CDR1 SGHRS and CDR2 YFSETQ. The CDR3 sequence is CASSPGTGMNTEAFF. The CDR3 DNA reads TGCGCCAGCAGTCCTGGGACAGGCATGAACACTGAAGCTTTCTTT.

The table lists this clone with a count of one. V usage is TRBV7-9 and J usage is TRBJ2-1, with D possibly being TRBD2 (5 bases). V was trimmed by 5 bases and J by 10 bases, leaving 15 bases between them. Germline V gives CDR1 SEHNR, CDR2 FQNEAQ (reference sequence). This CDR3 has 13 residues. The CDR3 loop reads CASSGLVNGEQFF. The CDR3 nucleotides are TGTGCCAGCAGCGGACTGGTTAATGGAGAGCAGTTCTTC.

As to this clone: A read error may produce the germline difference seen at one junction end. The chain recombines TRBV7-3 with TRBJ2-7, with D possibly matching TRBD2 (5 bases). The CDR3 is 14 amino acids. Germline V gene data show CDR1 as SGHTA and CDR2 as FQGTGA. The CDR3 protein is CASSETPGEYEQYF. For the CDR3, the DNA is TGTGCCAGCAGCGAAACCCCCGGGGAGTACGAGCAGTACTTT.

This clone occurred once. The gene calls are TRBV29-1 and TRBJ2-1; no clear D gene. Trimming shortened V by 4 bases and J by 7 bases, and 5 bases separated the two germline ends. The germline V gene encodes CDR1 SQVTM and CDR2 ANQGSEA. The CDR3 sequence is 10 residues long. CDR3 protein: CSVVGNEQFF. In nucleotides, the CDR3 is TGCAGCGTTGTGGGAAATGAGCAGTTCTTC.

This chain links TRBV7-6 with TRBJ2-3; 7 nucleotides line up with TRBD2. This CDR3 has 15 amino acids. Germline V CDR1 and CDR2: SGHVS, FNYEAQ. V was clipped by 2 bases and J by 8 bases; unmatched bases: 10. The CDR3 loop reads CASSLLAVPAGTQYF. For the CDR3, the DNA is TGTGCCAGCAGCTTACTAGCGGTCCCTGCAGGTACGCAGTATTTT. The full variable domain, completed using reference TRBV7-6 and TRBJ2-3, is GAGVSQSPRYKVTKRGQDVALRCDPISGHVSLYWYRQALGQGPEFLTYFNYEAQQDKSGLPNDRFSAERPEGSISTLTIQRTEQRDSAMYRCASSLLAVPAGTQYFGPGTRLTVL.

The chain uses TRBV5-5 and TRBJ1-2; D not certain. Germline-derived CDR1 and CDR2 are SGHKS and YYEKEE (reference sequence). V was trimmed by 2 bases and J by 0 bases, leaving 11 bases between them. The CDR3 length is 15 residues. CDR3 sequence (DNA): TGTGCCAGCAGCTTAGGCAGCCTCTCTAACTATGGCTACACCTTC. This sequence encodes CASSLGSLSNYGYTF.

This clone has only a few counts. The chain employs TRBV7-2 and TRBJ2-7, with TRBD1 as a possible D gene (5 bases). V dropped 5 bases and J dropped 7 bases, with 15 bases sitting between them. Germline loops: CDR1 SGHTA, CDR2 FQGNSA. The CDR3 loop spans 13 amino acids. DNA for the CDR3: TGTGCCAGCAGCCTAGGGGCCTTAAGAGAGCAGTACTTC. Translating gives CASSLGALREQYF. Variable domain in full (rest from reference TRBV7-2 and TRBJ2-7): GAGVSQSPSNKVTEKGKDVELRCDPISGHTALYWYRQSLGQGLEFLIYFQGNSAPDKSGLPSDRFSAERTGGSVSTLTIQRTQQEDSAVYLCASSLGALREQYFGPGTRLTVT.

The chain employs TRBV5-5 and TRBJ2-7, with D perhaps matching TRBD2 (5 bases). There are 12 residues in the CDR3. The V gene's germline CDR1 is SGHKS and CDR2 YYEKEE (reference sequence). Trimming removed 1 base from V and 7 bases from J, with 9 bases in between. The CDR3 coding sequence is TGTGCCAGCAGCTTGAGAGGGTCGGAGCAGTACTTC. Protein product: CASSLRGSEQYF.

The chain has TRBV7-9 and TRBJ2-7, with TRBD2 as a possible D gene (5 bases). Trimming removed 2 bases at V and 2 bases at J, with 13 bases between. Per germline, CDR1 SEHNR and CDR2 FQNEAQ (reference sequence). The CDR3 loop spans 15 amino acids. CDR3 sequence: CASSLPGVKTYEQYF. The DNA for the CDR3 is TGTGCCAGCAGCTTACCCGGGGTTAAAACCTACGAGCAGTACTTC.

The chain employs TRBV7-9 and TRBJ1-5; 10 positions agree with TRBD1. The CDR3 consists of 14 residues. Losses at the gene ends were 4 bases for V and 4 bases for J; bases not matched to a gene: 1. Germline V gene data show CDR1 as SEHNR and CDR2 as FQNEAQ (reference sequence). The CDR3 DNA is TGTGCCAGCAGCTGGGGACAGGGGAATCAGCCCCAGCATTTT. It is translated as CASSWGQGNQPQHF.

The DNA for the CDR3 is TGTGCCAGCAGCTTAAGGTTGGGACAGGGGGCTAACGAGCAGTACTTC. This encodes CASSLRLGQGANEQYF. The rearrangement uses TRBV7-6 and TRBJ2-7; 12 bases match TRBD1. From germline, CDR1 is SGHVS and CDR2 FNYEAQ. J lost 5 bases, V lost 2 bases, and 7 bases had no gene match. The CDR3 has 16 amino acids.

The chain links TRBV21-1 to TRBJ2-3; the table assigns TRBD2, which was not confirmed against the DNA. TRBV21-1 is deemed a pseudogene. This CDR3 has 17 amino acids. The CDR3 here is CASTSGLANLGTDTQYF. CDR3 bases: TGTGCCAGCACCTCGGGACTAGCGAACTTGGGTACAGATACGCAGTATTTT.

The chain joins TRBV6-5 to TRBJ1-2; D remains ambiguous. This CDR3 region has 13 residues. Germline values: CDR1 MNHEY, CDR2 SVGAGI. Between the trimmed V and J ends, which lost 0 bases and 4 bases, there was a span of 6 bases. In DNA, the CDR3 is TGTGCCAGCAGTTACTCGGGTGTCTATGGCTACACCTTC. This codes for CASSYSGVYGYTF.